This T cell receptor beta chain appears in the sequencing data of a study of T cell responses to AZD1222 COVID-19 vaccine. Clones were read by immunoSEQ multiplex PCR, and TCRdb kept only the in-frame ones, dropping some. The sample records 130,000 or so clones, approximately 83% being singletons. Germline CDR1 and CDR2: SGHDT and YYEEEE. The CDR3 is 14 residues long. Trimming cost V 3 bases and J 0 bases, with 7 bases left between them. The source of this sequence is an adult in good health. The chain couples TRBV5-6 to TRBJ1-5, with D hard to call. Sequencing was performed on peripheral blood, taken on day 0 of AZD1222 vaccination. The CDR3 loop is CASSWRDSNQPQHF. CDR3 coding DNA: TGTGCCAGCAGCTGGCGTGATAGCAATCAGCCCCAGCATTTT. Combining the CDR3 with reference TRBV5-6 and TRBJ1-5 gives the whole variable domain DAGVTQSPTHLIKTRGQQVTLRCSPKSGHDTVSWYQQALGQGPQFIFQYYEEEERQRGNFPDRFSGHQFPNYSSELNVNALLLGDSALYLCASSWRDSNQPQHFGDGTRLSIL.